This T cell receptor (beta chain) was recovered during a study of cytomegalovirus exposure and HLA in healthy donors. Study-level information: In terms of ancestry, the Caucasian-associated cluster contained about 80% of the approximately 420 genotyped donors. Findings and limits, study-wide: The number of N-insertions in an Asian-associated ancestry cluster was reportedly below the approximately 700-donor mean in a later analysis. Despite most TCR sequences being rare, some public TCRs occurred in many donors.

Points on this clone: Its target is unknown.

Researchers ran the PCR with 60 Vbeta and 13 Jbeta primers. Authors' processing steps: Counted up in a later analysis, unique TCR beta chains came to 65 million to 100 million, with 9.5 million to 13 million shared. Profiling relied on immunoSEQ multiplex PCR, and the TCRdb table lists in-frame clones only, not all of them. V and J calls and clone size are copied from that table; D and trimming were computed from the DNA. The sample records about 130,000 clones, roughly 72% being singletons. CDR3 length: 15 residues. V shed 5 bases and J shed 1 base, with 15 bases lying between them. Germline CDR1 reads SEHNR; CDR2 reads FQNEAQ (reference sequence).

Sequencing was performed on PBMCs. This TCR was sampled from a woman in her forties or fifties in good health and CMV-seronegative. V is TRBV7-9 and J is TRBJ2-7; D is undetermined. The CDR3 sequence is CASSPLRGASYEQYV. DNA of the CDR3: TGTGCCAGCAGCCCCCTCCGAGGCGCGTCCTACGAGCAGTACGTC.